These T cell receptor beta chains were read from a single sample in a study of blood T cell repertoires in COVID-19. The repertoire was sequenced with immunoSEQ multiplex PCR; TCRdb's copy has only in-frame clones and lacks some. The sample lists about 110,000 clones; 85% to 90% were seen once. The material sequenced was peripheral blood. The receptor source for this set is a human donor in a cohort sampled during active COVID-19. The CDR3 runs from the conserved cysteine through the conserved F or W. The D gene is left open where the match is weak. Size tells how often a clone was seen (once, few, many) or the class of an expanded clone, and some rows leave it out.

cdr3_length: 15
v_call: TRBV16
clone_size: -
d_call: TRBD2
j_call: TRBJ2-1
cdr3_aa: CASSRTSLGYNEQFF
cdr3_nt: TGTGCCAGCAGCCGGACTAGCTTGGGCTACAATGAGCAGTTCTTC

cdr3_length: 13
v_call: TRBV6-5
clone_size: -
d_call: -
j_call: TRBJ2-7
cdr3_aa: CASRGRVSYEQYF
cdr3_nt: TGTGCCAGCAGAGGCAGGGTCTCCTACGAGCAGTACTTC

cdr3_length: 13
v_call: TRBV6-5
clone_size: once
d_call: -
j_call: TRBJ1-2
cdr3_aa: CASSPLRGYGYTF
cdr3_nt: TGTGCCAGCAGCCCATTGAGAGGCTATGGCTACACCTTC

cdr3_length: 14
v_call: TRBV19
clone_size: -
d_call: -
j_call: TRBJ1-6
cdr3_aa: CASSDRATNSPLHF
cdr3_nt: TGTGCCAGTAGTGACAGAGCCACTAATTCACCCCTCCACTTT

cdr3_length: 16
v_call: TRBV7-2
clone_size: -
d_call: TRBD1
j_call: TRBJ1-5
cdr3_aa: CASSFYGTGENQPQHF
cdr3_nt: TGTGCCAGCAGCTTCTACGGGACAGGAGAGAATCAGCCCCAGCATTTT

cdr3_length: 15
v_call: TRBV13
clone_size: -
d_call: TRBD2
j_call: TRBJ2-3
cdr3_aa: CASSKPGLGTDTQYF
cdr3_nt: TGTGCCAGCAGCAAACCGGGACTAGGCACAGATACGCAGTATTTT

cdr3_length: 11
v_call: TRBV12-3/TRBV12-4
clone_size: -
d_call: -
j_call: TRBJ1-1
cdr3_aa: CASSKGVGAFF
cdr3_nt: TGTGCCAGCAGTAAAGGGGTAGGAGCTTTCTTT

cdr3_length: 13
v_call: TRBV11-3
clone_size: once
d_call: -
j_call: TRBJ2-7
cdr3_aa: CASNPSRAYEQYF
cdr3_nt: TGTGCCAGCAACCCGAGCAGGGCCTACGAGCAGTACTTC

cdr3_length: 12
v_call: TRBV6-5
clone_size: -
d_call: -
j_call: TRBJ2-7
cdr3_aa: CASSLDRVEAYF
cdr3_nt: TGTGCCAGCAGTCTTGATCGGGTCGAGGCTTACTTC

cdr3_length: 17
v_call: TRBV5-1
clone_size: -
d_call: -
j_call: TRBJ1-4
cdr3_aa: CASSLIGPRSGNEKLFF
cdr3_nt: TGCGCCAGCAGCTTGATCGGTCCAAGGTCGGGTAATGAAAAACTGTTTTTT